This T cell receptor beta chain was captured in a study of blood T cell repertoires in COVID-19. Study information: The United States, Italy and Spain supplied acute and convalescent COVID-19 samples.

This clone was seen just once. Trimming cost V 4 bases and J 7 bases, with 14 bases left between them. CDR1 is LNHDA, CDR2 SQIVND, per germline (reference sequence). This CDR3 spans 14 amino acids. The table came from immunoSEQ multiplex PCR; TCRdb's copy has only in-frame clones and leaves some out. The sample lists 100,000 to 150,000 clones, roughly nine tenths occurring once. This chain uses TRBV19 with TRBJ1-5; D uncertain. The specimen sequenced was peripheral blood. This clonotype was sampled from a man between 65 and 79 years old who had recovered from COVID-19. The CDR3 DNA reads TGTGCCAGTAGTAGTGGGGAGCCTCCCCAGCCCCAGCATTTT. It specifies CASSSGEPPQPQHF.